These T cell receptor beta chains were read from a single sample in a study of type 1 and type 2 diabetes patients. TCRdb analysed the multiplex PCR reads with MiXCR anew, one entry per CDR3 protein. The table includes 250,000 or so distinct CDR3 sequences, 40% to 50% detected once. Sample: peripheral blood mononuclear cells (PBMCs). These receptor sequences come from a man younger than 35 with type 2 diabetes. CDR3s include the opening cysteine and the closing phenylalanine or tryptophan. D genes are given only for firm matches. Clone sizes are given selectively: once, few, many, or a class where the clone is expanded.

TRBJ2-1 . TRBD2 TRBV15 TGTGCCGCCAGCACGGGACTAGCGCGTATTCCGAGCTCCTACAATGAGCAGTTCTTC CAASTGLARIPSSYNEQFF
TRBJ2-7 . . TRBV13 TGTGCCAGCAGCTTAGGCCCAAGCCCAGGGACATCCTACGAGCAGTACTTC CASSLGPSPGTSYEQYF
TRBJ2-2 few . TRBV30 TGTGCCTCAGCACGGAAGGGGCGAGAGAAGGCAGGGGATCGCACCGGGGAGCTGTTTTTT CASARKGREKAGDRTGELFF
TRBJ2-2 few . TRBV7-2 TGTGCCAGCAGTCCAGGGATTCCCGGGGAGCTGTTTTTT CASSPGIPGELFF
TRBJ2-3 few . TRBV5-1 TGCGCCAGCAGCTTGGCCCCGCCGGCGGGCGGCCCCGATACGCAGTATTTT CASSLAPPAGGPDTQYF
TRBJ2-7 . . TRBV20-1 TGCAGTGCTAAACGCCGGGGCCCCACCGACTACGAGCAGTACTTC CSAKRRGPTDYEQYF
TRBJ2-1 many . TRBV10-1 TGCGCCAGCAGTGAGAACCCCTACAATGAGCAGTTCTTC CASSENPYNEQFF
TRBJ2-7 . . TRBV29-1 TGCAGCGCAGGGCTCTACCACGAGCAGTACTTC CSAGLYHEQYF
TRBJ2-5 . TRBD1 TRBV19 TGTGCCAGTACAAGGACAGGAAAAGAGACCCAGTACTTC CASTRTGKETQYF
TRBJ2-1 . . TRBV10-1 TGCGCCAGCGTGGGTCGCGATGAGCAGTTCTTC CASVGRDEQFF
TRBJ1-6 many . TRBV15 TGTGCCACCAGCAGAGTAACCGGACCCCTCCACTTT CATSRVTGPLHF
TRBJ1-1 . . TRBV29-1 TGCAGCGTTGAAGATGGCGGAGTTGAAGCTTTCTTT CSVEDGGVEAFF
TRBJ2-3 . TRBD2 TRBV7-6 TGTGCCAGCAGCCTGTTAACGGGAGGGTTCACAGATACGCAGTATTTT CASSLLTGGFTDTQYF
TRBJ2-7 . . TRBV4-1 TGCGCCAGCAGCCAGGGTCACTCGGGACCTCCGGGGTACGAGCAGTACTTC CASSQGHSGPPGYEQYF
TRBJ2-5 . TRBD1 TRBV7-3 TGTGCCAGCAGCCTACCTCGACAGGGGACGGTTGAGACCCAGTACTTC CASSLPRQGTVETQYF
TRBJ2-2 . . TRBV9 TGTGCCAGCAGCGTAGGGAGTCGGACACAAGGAGAGCTGTTTTTT CASSVGSRTQGELFF
TRBJ2-2 . . TRBV19 TGTGCCAGTAGTATTAGGAGACAGGCTACCACCGGGGAGCTGTTTTTT CASSIRRQATTGELFF
TRBJ2-3 . TRBD2 TRBV19 TGTGCCAGTAGGACACCAGCGGGAGTATTGCCAGATACGCAGTATTTT CASRTPAGVLPDTQYF
TRBJ1-2 . . TRBV2 TGTGCCAGCAGCTCCAGGACAGCCTATGGCTACACCTTC CASSSRTAYGYTF
TRBJ2-7 . . TRBV7-2 TGTGCCAGCAGAACTACCCTTTCCGAGCAGTACTTC CASRTTLSEQYF
TRBJ1-1 . . TRBV19 TGTGCCAGTAGGCTCGTCCCCATGAACACTGAAGCTTTCTTT CASRLVPMNTEAFF
TRBJ1-6 few . TRBV2 TGTGCCAGCAGTGAAGGGAGGCACCCTAATTCACCCCTCCACTTT CASSEGRHPNSPLHF
TRBJ2-2 few TRBD1 TRBV19 TGTGCCAGTAGTATCCTCGGACAGGGCGGCACCGGGGAGCTGTTTTTT CASSILGQGGTGELFF
TRBJ1-2 . . TRBV18 TGTGCCAGCTCACCCAAAGCGGGGACTGGCTACACCTTC CASSPKAGTGYTF
TRBJ2-3 . . TRBV2 TGTGCCAGCAGACAGGACACAGATACGCAGTATTTT CASRQDTDTQYF
TRBJ2-1 . . TRBV19 TGTGCCAGTCGGCAGGAGTTTTACAATGAGCAGTTCTTC CASRQEFYNEQFF
TRBJ1-5 . . TRBV13 TGTGCCAGCAGCTTAGGCCGGTATCAGCCCCAGCATTTT CASSLGRYQPQHF
TRBJ2-5 many . TRBV30 TGTGCCTGGAGCCCAGGGGCGTGGAAAGAGACCCAGTACTTC CAWSPGAWKETQYF
TRBJ1-4 few . TRBV20-1 TGCAGTGCTACCTTAAATGAAAAACTGTTTTTT CSATLNEKLFF
TRBJ2-7 . . TRBV20-1 TGCAGTGCTTGGACAGCGCGGGTGAGGGAGCAGTACTTC CSAWTARVREQYF
TRBJ2-1 . TRBD2 TRBV19 TGTGCCAGTAGTATGGTGGCTAGCGGATGGGGTTCAGAGCAGTTCTTC CASSMVASGWGSEQFF
TRBJ2-1 many . TRBV7-3 TGTGCCAGCAGCTTTGGAAACCCACATGAGCAGTTCTTC CASSFGNPHEQFF
TRBJ2-3 . TRBD2 TRBV20-1 TGCAGTGCTACGCTAGCGGGGCTTCCCACAGATACGCAGTATTTT CSATLAGLPTDTQYF
TRBJ2-7 . . TRBV29-1 TGCAGCGTAGGACAGTCCTACGAGCAGTACTTC CSVGQSYEQYF
TRBJ1-2 . TRBD1 TRBV7-2 TGTGCCAGCAGCCAACCCGGGACAGGGATTAGAGGCTACACCTTC CASSQPGTGIRGYTF
TRBJ2-7 many . TRBV15 TGTGCCACCAGCAGAGGGAGGCAGGGCTACGAGCAGTACTTC CATSRGRQGYEQYF
TRBJ2-7 few . TRBV6-6 TGTGCCAGCAGTAGTCACAGGGACTACTACGAGCAGTACTTC CASSSHRDYYEQYF
TRBJ2-5 . . TRBV7-4 TGTGCCAGTAGTCCGGACAGAATGGGGACCCAGTACTTC CASSPDRMGTQYF
TRBJ1-2 once TRBD1 TRBV30 TGTGCCTGGAGTGCAGGGGGCGACTATGGCTACACCTTC CAWSAGGDYGYTF
TRBJ1-4 . TRBD1 TRBV29-1 TGCAGCGTTGCAGGGGGGGAGCGGGGTGAAAAACTGTTTTTT CSVAGGERGEKLFF
TRBJ1-5 few . TRBV11-2 TGTGCCAGCAGCCGAGCGAGAAGGGAACCCCAGCATTTT CASSRARREPQHF
TRBJ1-1 few . TRBV10-2 TGCGCCAGCAGGGCGTGGACTGAAGCTTTCTTT CASRAWTEAFF
TRBJ1-4 . TRBD1 TRBV12-5 TGTGCCAGCAGTGGGACAGGGCCTGAGGAAAAACTGTTTTTT CASSGTGPEEKLFF
TRBJ2-2 . . TRBV2 TGTGCCAGCAGTGAGCACCCTTCGAACACCGGGGAGCTGTTTTTT CASSEHPSNTGELFF
TRBJ1-1 . . TRBV7-3 TGTGCCGGACGGGACGAAGCTTTCTTT CAGRDEAFF
TRBJ2-2 . TRBD1 TRBV9 TGTGCCAGCAGCGTATTTTCAGGGGGCGCGAACGGGGAGCTGTTTTTT CASSVFSGGANGELFF
TRBJ2-7 many TRBD1 TRBV19 TGTGCCAGTAGTTGGGACAGATCCTACGAGCAGTACTTC CASSWDRSYEQYF
TRBJ2-7 . TRBD2 TRBV2 TGTGCCAGCGGAACCGGGACTAGCGGCACCTACGAGCAGTACTTC CASGTGTSGTYEQYF
TRBJ2-7 . . TRBV12-3/TRBV12-4 TGTGCCAGCAGTTACACTGAGCTCTACGAGCAGTACTTC CASSYTELYEQYF
TRBJ1-1 few TRBD1 TRBV27 TGTGCCAGCAGTCCGGGGACAGGTCGAAGCACTGAAGCTTTCTTT CASSPGTGRSTEAFF
TRBJ1-5 few . TRBV27 TGTGCCAGCAGTCCCTTCAGCAATCAGCCCCAGCATTTT CASSPFSNQPQHF
TRBJ2-5 . . TRBV12-3/TRBV12-4 TGTGCCAGCAGTTTAGTCCAGAAAGAGACCCAGTACTTC CASSLVQKETQYF
TRBJ2-3 . TRBD2 TRBV6-4 TGTGCCAGCAGTGCCGGGACTCAGGGAGGGGATACGCAGTATTTT CASSAGTQGGDTQYF
TRBJ2-7 . . TRBV7-2 TGTGCCAGCAGCTTAGAATTCATTCGGGACTACGAGCAGTACTTC CASSLEFIRDYEQYF
TRBJ2-3 once . TRBV20-1 TGCAGTGCTACCGGGGTCGGGGATACGCAGTATTTT CSATGVGDTQYF